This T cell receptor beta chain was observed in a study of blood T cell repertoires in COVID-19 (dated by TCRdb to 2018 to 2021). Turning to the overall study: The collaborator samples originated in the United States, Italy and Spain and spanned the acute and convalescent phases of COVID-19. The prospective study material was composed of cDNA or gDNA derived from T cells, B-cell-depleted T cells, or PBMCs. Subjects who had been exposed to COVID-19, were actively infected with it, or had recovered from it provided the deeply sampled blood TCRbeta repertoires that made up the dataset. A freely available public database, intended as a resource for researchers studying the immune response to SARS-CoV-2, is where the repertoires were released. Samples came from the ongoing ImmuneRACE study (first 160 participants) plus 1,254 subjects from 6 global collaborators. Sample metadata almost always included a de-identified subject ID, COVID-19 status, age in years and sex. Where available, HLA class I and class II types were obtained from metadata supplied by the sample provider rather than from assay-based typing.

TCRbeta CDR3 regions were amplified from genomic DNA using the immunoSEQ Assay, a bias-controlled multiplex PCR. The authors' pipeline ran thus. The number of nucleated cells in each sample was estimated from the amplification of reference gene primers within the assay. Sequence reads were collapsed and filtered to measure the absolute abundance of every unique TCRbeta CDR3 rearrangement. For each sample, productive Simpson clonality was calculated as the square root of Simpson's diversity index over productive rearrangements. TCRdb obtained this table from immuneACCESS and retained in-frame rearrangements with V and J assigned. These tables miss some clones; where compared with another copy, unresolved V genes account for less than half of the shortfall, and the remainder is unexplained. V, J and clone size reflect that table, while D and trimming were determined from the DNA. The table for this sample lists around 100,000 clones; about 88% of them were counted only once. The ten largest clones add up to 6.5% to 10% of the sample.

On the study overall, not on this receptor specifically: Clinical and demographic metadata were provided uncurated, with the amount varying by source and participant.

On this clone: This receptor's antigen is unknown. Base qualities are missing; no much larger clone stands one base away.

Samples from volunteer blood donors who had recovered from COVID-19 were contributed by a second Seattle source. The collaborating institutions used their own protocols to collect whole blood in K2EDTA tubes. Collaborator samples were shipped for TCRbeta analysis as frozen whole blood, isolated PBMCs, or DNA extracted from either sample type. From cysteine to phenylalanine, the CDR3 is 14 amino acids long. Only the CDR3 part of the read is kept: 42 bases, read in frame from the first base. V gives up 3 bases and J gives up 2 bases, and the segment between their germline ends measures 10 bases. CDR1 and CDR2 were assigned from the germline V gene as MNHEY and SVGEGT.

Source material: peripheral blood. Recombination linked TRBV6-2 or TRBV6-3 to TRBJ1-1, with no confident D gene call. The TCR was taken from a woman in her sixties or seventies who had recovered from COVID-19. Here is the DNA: TGTGCCAGCAGTTATAGTCGGAGTAACACTGAAGCTTTCTTT. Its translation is CASSYSRSNTEAFF.